The entry below describes one T cell receptor (beta chain). The data were obtained in a study of PD-L1 blockade in urothelial cancer. Across the whole study: Blood drawn 3 weeks (second dose) and 6 weeks after treatment start was analyzed. Across blood samples, T cells had a median count of approximately 140,000.

Repertoires were generated with immunoSEQ multiplex PCR, while TCRdb's copy carries only in-frame clones and drops some. The sample carries roughly 36,000 clones, about 89% recorded once. Unmatched junction bases numbered 7, after V lost 7 bases and J lost 5 bases. The CDR3 runs to 12 residues. CDR1 is SQVTM, CDR2 ANQGSEA, per germline. Specimen: PBMCs, collected around atezolizumab (anti-PD-L1) treatment. The gene calls are TRBV29-1 and TRBJ1-2, with 7 bases fitting TRBD1. This receptor was identified in a man aged 55 to 70 with urothelial cancer. In nucleotides, the CDR3 is TGCAGCGCTAACGACAGGGATTATGGCTACACCTTC. It yields the protein CSANDRDYGYTF.